The rows below give T cell receptor beta chains drawn from one sample of a study of T cell repertoires in cytomegalovirus infection. TCRdb analysed the reads with MiXCR anew, one entry per CDR3 protein. The sample carries approximately 100,000 distinct CDR3 sequences, 23% recorded once. The sample consisted of CD8+ T cells from PBMCs. The source is a human donor in good health (CMV status not recorded). Some clones in this sample may be carry-over from other donors' samples. Both conserved end residues are trimmed from each CDR3.

V	J	CDR3
TRBV12-3/TRBV12-4	TRBJ1-4	ASRGAVANEKLF
TRBV4-3	TRBJ2-3	ASSQGWREVTDTQY
TRBV15	TRBJ1-2	ATSRGGTDPAGYT
TRBV9	TRBJ2-1	ASSSGGDSYNEQF
TRBV7-8	TRBJ2-7	ASSPDRGYEQY
TRBV5-1	TRBJ2-7	ASSEGNEQY
TRBV25-1	TRBJ2-5	ASSEETQY
TRBV12-3/TRBV12-4	TRBJ1-4	ASSALNEKLF
TRBV7-6	TRBJ2-7	ASSLPSGGAGEQY
TRBV7-2	TRBJ2-1	ASSSEAGGPQGEQF
TRBV7-8	TRBJ2-7	ASSWGGSYQSASYEQY
TRBV5-6	TRBJ2-5	ASSLRAEETQY
TRBV7-8	TRBJ1-1	ASSLEVRDRGLSF
TRBV12-3/TRBV12-4	TRBJ1-1	ASLDIGGGSSTEAF
TRBV7-2	TRBJ1-2	ASSSNRGGLYGYT
TRBV28	TRBJ2-2	ASSYSFNTGELF
TRBV6-5	TRBJ2-3	ASSYGASGSTDTQY
TRBV12-3/TRBV12-4	TRBJ2-7	ASSKSPYEQY
TRBV15	TRBJ2-1	ATSRDPAGPSYNEQF
TRBV12-5	TRBJ1-1	ASGLAGGRTEAF
TRBV27	TRBJ2-3	ASSYGGTSTDTQY
TRBV11-2	TRBJ2-7	ASSLGYSGSSYEQY